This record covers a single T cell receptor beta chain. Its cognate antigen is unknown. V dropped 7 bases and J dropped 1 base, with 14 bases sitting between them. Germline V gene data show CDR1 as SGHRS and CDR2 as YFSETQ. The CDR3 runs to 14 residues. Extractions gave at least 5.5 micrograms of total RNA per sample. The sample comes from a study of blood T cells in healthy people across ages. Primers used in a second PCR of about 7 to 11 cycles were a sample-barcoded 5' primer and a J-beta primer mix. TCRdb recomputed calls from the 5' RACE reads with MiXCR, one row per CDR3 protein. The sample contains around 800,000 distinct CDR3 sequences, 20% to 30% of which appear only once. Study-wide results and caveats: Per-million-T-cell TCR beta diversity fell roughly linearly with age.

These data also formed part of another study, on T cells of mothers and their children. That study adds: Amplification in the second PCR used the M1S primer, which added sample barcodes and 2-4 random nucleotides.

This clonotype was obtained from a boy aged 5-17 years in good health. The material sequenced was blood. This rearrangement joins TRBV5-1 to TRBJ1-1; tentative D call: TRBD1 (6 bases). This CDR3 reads CASGNREPNTEAFF. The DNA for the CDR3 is TGCGCCAGCGGCAACAGGGAGCCGAACACTGAAGCTTTCTTT.